Each of the 11 T cell receptor beta chains below was sequenced from the same sample in a study of beta chain features in type 1 diabetes. Isolated RNA was reverse transcribed in full, so expressed TCRB transcripts were sequenced. Data came from immunoSEQ multiplex PCR; TCRdb stores just in-frame clones and leaves some out. The sample carries about 23,000 clones, 55% to 70% recorded once. Notes on the study in general: A moderate, significant TCRB CDR3 shortening appeared in type 1 diabetes across four CD4+ subsets.

No antigen has been identified for these receptors. The sample comprised Tregs from blood. These receptors all stem from a man aged 18 to 30 with type 1 diabetes.

The chain recombines TRBV10-3 with TRBJ2-3, with a possible D match to TRBD2 (6 bases). The CDR3 consists of 14 residues. V was shortened by 4 bases and J by 7 bases, with 15 bases between the two germline ends. The germline gives CDR1 ENHRY, CDR2 SYGVKD. The CDR3 sequence: CAISGDSGTNTQYF. The CDR3 bases are TGTGCCATCAGTGGGGATAGCGGAACCAATACGCAGTATTTT.

The chain couples TRBV5-1 to TRBJ2-7; tentative D call: TRBD1 (5 bases). Germline-derived CDR1 and CDR2 are SGHRS and YFSETQ. V was cut by 7 bases and J by 1 base, with 9 bases left in between. CDR3 length equals 12 residues. In nucleotides, the CDR3 is TGCGCCAGCGCGGCAGGGTCCTACGAGCAGTACTTC. Translated, it gives CASAAGSYEQYF.

V gene TRBV27 combines with J gene TRBJ2-7, with 9 nucleotides matching TRBD1. The CDR3 runs to 15 residues. J was trimmed by 5 bases and V by 6 bases; bases with no gene match: 11. CDR1 and CDR2 from the germline V gene are MNHEY and SMNVEV (reference sequence). In DNA, the CDR3 is TGTGCCAGCAGCAGTCTGGGACAGGGTTCCAACGAGCAGTACTTC. This sequence encodes CASSSLGQGSNEQYF.

The CDR3 DNA is TGTGCCAGCAGTTCCCGCGGACAGGAACACTACACCTTC. Its protein is CASSSRGQEHYTF. The rearrangement links TRBV28 to TRBJ1-2, with TRBD1 matching 7 bases. CDR1 is MDHEN, CDR2 SYDVKM, per germline. With V trimmed by 4 bases and J by 10 bases, 9 bases remained unmatched. The CDR3 totals 13 residues.

In its sample, this clone was seen a few times. The chain is built from TRBV6-6 and TRBJ1-5; D is unresolved. Trimming shortened V by 7 bases and J by 2 bases, and 6 bases separated the two germline ends. CDR1 and CDR2 (germline): MNHNY, SVGAGI (reference sequence). The CDR3 spans 12 residues. CDR3 sequence (DNA): TGTGCCAGCAATACGGGCAATCAGCCCCAGCATTTT. Translating gives CASNTGNQPQHF.

This clone occurred a few times. The gene calls are TRBV7-8 and TRBJ1-5; D may be TRBD1 (5 bases). Trimming took off 2 bases at V and 6 bases at J, with 8 bases between the two ends. Germline V gives CDR1 SGHVS, CDR2 FQNEAQ. CDR3 length: 13 amino acids. The CDR3 nucleotides read TGTGCCAGCAGCTTATCAGGGCTTCAGCCCCAGCATTTT. This translates into CASSLSGLQPQHF.

Remarks on this clone: Relative to the germline gene, one junction end is altered; a read error may explain this. This rearrangement joins TRBV11-1 to TRBJ2-1; possibly TRBD2 for D (5 bases). Germline CDR1 is SGHAT and CDR2 is FQDESV (reference sequence). The CDR3 totals 12 residues. CDR3 sequence: CASSRTGIGKVF. The CDR3 coding sequence is TGTGCCAGCAGCCGGACTGGCATCGGAAAGGTCTTC.

In DNA, the CDR3 is TGCGCCAGCAGTGGGGCGAGATCGGGGCAAGAGACCCAGTACTTC. Its translation is CASSGARSGQETQYF. The chain uses TRBV10-1 and TRBJ2-5; perhaps TRBD2 as D (5 bases). Trimming stripped 4 bases from V and 2 bases from J, with 14 bases between. The CDR3 runs 15 residues. In germline, CDR1 is WNHNN, CDR2 SYGVQD (reference sequence).

V and J are TRBV19 and TRBJ2-2, with a possible D match to TRBD2 (5 bases). The germline V gene encodes CDR1 LNHDA and CDR2 SQIVND (reference sequence). V was cut by 6 bases and J by 5 bases, with 10 bases left in between. CDR3 length: 13 residues. The CDR3 reads CASSPPGTGELFF. CDR3 DNA: TGTGCCAGTAGCCCCCCGGGAACCGGGGAGCTGTTTTTT.

This rearrangement joins TRBV7-2 to TRBJ2-7; D is unclear. The V gene's germline CDR1 is SGHTA and CDR2 FQGNSA. V was cut by 5 bases and J by 3 bases, with 14 bases left in between. The CDR3 runs 14 residues. The DNA of the CDR3 is TGTGCCAGCAGCCCAACCCGGAGTCTCTACGAGCAGTACTTC. Its protein product is CASSPTRSLYEQYF.

The rearrangement links TRBV5-6 to TRBJ1-5; TRBD1 might be the D (6 bases). This CDR3 contains 14 residues. Germline V gene sequence: CDR1 SGHDT, CDR2 YYEEEE. Trimming removed 2 bases from V and 5 bases from J, with 11 bases in between. CDR3 protein: CASSLWGRYQPQHF. CDR3 DNA: TGTGCCAGCAGCTTATGGGGGCGCTATCAGCCCCAGCATTTT.